This TCR beta chain was sequenced for a study of blood T cell repertoires in COVID-19. Study-level information: Researchers got acute and convalescent COVID-19 samples from the United States, Italy and Spain. Sample material is recorded as cDNA or gDNA derived from T cells, B-cell-depleted T cells, or PBMCs.

Trimming removed 6 bases at V and 6 bases at J, with 9 bases between. The CDR3 consists of 12 residues. Assay used: immunoSEQ multiplex PCR; TCRdb lists only in-frame clones, some missing. This sample has roughly 94,000 clones; 75% to 85% occur once, and the top ten carry just under 25%. The sequenced sample consisted of peripheral blood. V is TRBV12-3 or TRBV12-4 and J is TRBJ1-5, with D maybe TRBD1 (6 bases). This clonotype originated in a man aged 55 to 69 with acute or convalescent COVID-19. This CDR3 reads CASSQGSQPQHF. CDR3 bases: TGTGCCAGCAGCCAGGGGTCTCAGCCCCAGCATTTT.